This entry describes one TCR beta chain. Its target is not known. The PCR used 60 Vbeta and 13 Jbeta primers. Measured with immunoSEQ multiplex PCR; TCRdb has only the in-frame clones, and not every one. Among 100,000 to 120,000 clones, around 79% were seen once, and the ten largest hold 1% to 1.5%. This sample stems from a study of cytomegalovirus exposure and HLA in healthy donors. Findings and caveats of the study: The listing of 150 to 200 TCR beta chains classed them as cytomegalovirus-associated. HLA alleles showed associations with around 15,000 TCR beta sequences in a later analysis, at a 0.05 false discovery rate.

The CDR3 runs 14 residues. From germline, CDR1 is MNHEY and CDR2 SMNVEV (reference sequence). Trimming removed 4 bases from V and 10 bases from J; junction bases left unmatched: 5. The chain carries TRBV27 and TRBJ1-4, with 11 bases fitting TRBD1. This clonotype originated in a woman aged 25 to 39 in good health and CMV-seronegative. Sequencing was done on a sample of PBMCs. As DNA, the CDR3 is TGTGCCAGCAGTTCGACCGGGACAGGGGGAAAACTGTTTTTT. Its protein product is CASSSTGTGGKLFF.